This T cell receptor (beta chain) was captured in a study of blood T cells in healthy people across ages. Study findings and constraints: Age showed a roughly linear inverse relationship with TCR beta diversity per million T cells. Researchers report that TCR beta diversity correlated strongly with naive T cell percentage.

There are a few counts of this clonotype. Its antigen remains unidentified. Using a J-beta primer mix together with a sample-barcoded 5' primer, a second PCR was run for about 6 to 12 cycles. The study obtained at least 2.5 million CDR3-containing paired-end reads from every sample. TCRdb fed the 5' RACE reads into MiXCR, producing one record per CDR3 protein. Here the sample spans around 900,000 distinct CDR3 sequences, more than 25% being singletons. Isolation of PBMCs gave at least 6 million cells per sample. The CDR3 contains 13 residues. Per germline, CDR1 SGHTA and CDR2 FQGNSA. Trimming removed 4 bases from V and 5 bases from J, with 11 bases in between.

The V call is TRBV7-2, the J call TRBJ1-1; unclear D gene. The source is an elderly woman in good health. Input material: blood. CDR3 residues: CASSSRGSTEAFF. The DNA of the CDR3 is TGTGCCAGCAGCTCACGGGGTTCTACTGAAGCTTTCTTT.